The T cell receptor (beta chain) under discussion was sequenced for a study of T cell responses to AZD1222 COVID-19 vaccine. General study findings and limits: The repertoires were collected only after the peak T cell response. There were vaccine-associated CD4 TCRs across spike, dominant at 160-218 and 743-854. Seropositive at baseline were only a handful of AZD1222 recipients.

Profiling relied on immunoSEQ multiplex PCR, and the TCRdb table lists in-frame clones only, not all of them. In the table there are 80,000 to 100,000 clones, roughly 88% of which are singletons. Germline loops: CDR1 SGHRS, CDR2 YFSETQ. V was cut by 4 bases and J by 3 bases, with 16 bases left in between. CDR3 length equals 15 residues. As concerns this clone: Its antigen is currently unknown.

The sequence was obtained from an adult in good health. The sample was peripheral blood, taken on day 0 of MenACWY control vaccination. The chain combines TRBV5-1 with TRBJ1-1, with D perhaps TRBD1 (6 bases). DNA for the CDR3: TGCGCCAGCAGCCGAACAGGGTCGACGGACACTGAAGCTTTCTTT. Its protein product is CASSRTGSTDTEAFF.